This T cell receptor (beta chain) was identified in a study of blood T cell repertoires in COVID-19. Source study methods: Reference gene primers were amplified, and this amplification served to estimate nucleated cell counts. TCRdb's copy holds only in-frame clones and misses some; the assay was immunoSEQ multiplex PCR. That table supplies the V and J calls and clone size; D and trimming were determined from the DNA. The sample includes around 700,000 clones, about 90% of them seen just once. The germline gives CDR1 SGHNT, CDR2 YYREEE (reference sequence). Trimming pared 0 bases from V and 4 bases from J, leaving 25 bases between. This CDR3 has 19 residues.

The V call is TRBV5-4, the J call TRBJ1-1, with a weak D call TRBD1 (5 bases). The origin of this receptor is a woman aged 18-35 years with acute or convalescent COVID-19. Sequenced sample: peripheral blood. The CDR3 DNA is TGTGCCAGCAGCTTGGCCCCCTGGGTGGGGCAAAGGGATGGCACTGAAGCTTTCTTT. This codes for CASSLAPWVGQRDGTEAFF. Supplemented by reference TRBV5-4 and TRBJ1-1, the full variable domain reads ETGVTQSPTHLIKTRGQQVTLRCSSQSGHNTVSWYQQALGQGPQFIFQYYREEENGRGNFPPRFSGLQFPNYSSELNVNALELDDSALYLCASSLAPWVGQRDGTEAFFGQGTRLTVV.